The 25 T cell receptor beta chains listed next were all sequenced from one sample in a study of tumor-infiltrating lymphocytes in primary liver carcinoma. Making TCR beta cDNA involved approximately 530 ng total RNA and a constant-region primer. It was through three nested multiplex PCR rounds of slightly modified ARM-PCR that TCR beta libraries arose. TRBV1-TRBV30 forward and Cbeta reverse primers drove the first two roughly 11-cycle rounds. TCRdb fed the multiplex PCR reads into MiXCR, producing one record per CDR3 protein. Of more than 40,000 distinct CDR3 sequences listed, about three quarters were seen once; the top ten hold approximately 31%. Extraction of RNA together with DNA used roughly 20-33 mg of unsorted bulk tissue. Sequencing was performed on liver tumor tissue from sampling region 5. Documented subset: tumor region T5, tumor centre. All receptors derive from a man in his forties or fifties with primary liver carcinoma and hepatitis B virus infection.

Details on this clonotype: Germline is not matched at one junction end, which may reflect a read error. This chain joins TRBV28 and TRBJ1-5, with 11 bases aligning to TRBD1. Germline assignment: CDR1 MDHEN and CDR2 SYDVKM. This CDR3 contains 16 residues. CDR3 residues: CASSRTGGMGNQPQHF. Written as DNA, the CDR3 is TGTGCTAGCAGTCGGACAGGGGGCATGGGGAATCAGCCCCAGCATTTT.

This clonotype was observed at least ten times. The CDR3 DNA follows: TGTGCCAGCAGCTCAGACTGGGGCAATCAGCCCCAGCATTTT. Amino acid sequence: CASSSDWGNQPQHF. V gene TRBV7-8 combines with J gene TRBJ1-5, with D unclear. The V end was cut by 4 bases, the J end by 2 bases, with 9 bases between. Germline CDR1 and CDR2: SGHVS and FQNEAQ. The CDR3 extends over 14 amino acids. Complete variable domain (other parts from reference TRBV7-8 and TRBJ1-5): GAGVSQSPRYKVAKRGQDVALRCDPISGHVSLFWYQQALGQGPEFLTYFQNEAQLDKSGLPSDRFFAERPEGSVSTLKIQRTQQEDSAVYLCASSSDWGNQPQHFGDGTRLSIL.

With respect to this clonotype: A much bigger clone sits one base away, suggesting this may be a read error. Without the conserved terminal phenylalanine or tryptophan, this CDR3 likely stems from a read error. The gene calls are TRBV7-8 and TRBJ2-3; D is undetermined. V was shortened by 1 base and J by 0 bases, with 11 bases between the two germline ends. Germline-derived CDR1 and CDR2 are SGHVS and FQNEAQ. CDR3 size: 16 residues. CDR3 DNA sequence: TGTGCCAGCAGCTTAGTTGGTGGCTATAGCACAGATACGCAGTATCTT. Amino acid sequence: CASSLVGGYSTDTQYL.

A remark on this clonotype: The germline gene is not matched at one end of the junction; a read error may be the cause. The genes are TRBV4-2 and TRBJ2-1; 11 nucleotides match TRBD2. The CDR3 spans 16 residues. Germline V gene data show CDR1 as LGHNA and CDR2 as YNFKEQ. CDR3 sequence reads: CASNPTSGISYNEHFF. For the CDR3, the DNA is TGTGCCAGCAACCCGACTAGCGGGATCTCGTACAATGAGCATTTCTTC.

For this clonotype: This CDR3 fails to terminate in the conserved phenylalanine or tryptophan, so it likely reflects a read error. The chain has TRBV11-2 and TRBJ2-2; unclear D gene. V lost 5 bases and J 5 bases, leaving 12 bases between the germline ends. The CDR3 totals 14 residues. Germline CDR1 and CDR2: SGHAT and FQNNGV. The CDR3 sequence: CASSRMGKTGELFL. CDR3 DNA: TGTGCCAGCAGCCGCATGGGGAAGACCGGGGAGCTGTTTTTA.

This chain links TRBV12-3 or TRBV12-4 with TRBJ2-7; D is ambiguous. V lost 10 bases and J lost 3, with 19 bases in between. This CDR3 region has 14 residues. CDR3 DNA: TGTGCCACCCTCCAGAGTGGTGGGCGCTACGAGCAGTACTTC. As protein: CATLQSGGRYEQYF.

A remark on this clonotype: The conserved phenylalanine or tryptophan normally closing the CDR3 is absent here, so this likely arose from a read error. The chain uses TRBV6-2 or TRBV6-3 and TRBJ2-3, with D perhaps given as TRBD1 or TRBD2 (5 bases each). The germline V gene has CDR1 MNHEY and CDR2 SVGEGT. Trimming took off 7 bases at V and 5 bases at J, with 25 bases between the two ends. The CDR3 contains 17 residues. As DNA, the CDR3 is TGTGCCAGCAACACGAGGGATTCCCGGGACGGCATAGATACGCAGTATCTT. Protein sequence: CASNTRDSRDGIDTQYL.

The rearrangement links TRBV12-3 or TRBV12-4 to TRBJ2-1; D not resolved. The CDR3 covers 13 residues. V shed 4 bases and J shed 10 bases, with 14 bases lying between them. The CDR3 DNA follows: TGTGCCAGCAGTTCCGGATTTATCAGGGAGCAGTTCTTC. Residues: CASSSGFIREQFF.

In this sample, this clonotype turned up once. The chain links TRBV4-1 to TRBJ2-1; TRBD2 agrees at 8 bases. CDR1 MGHRA and CDR2 YSYEKL come from the germline V gene. CDR3 length: 15 amino acids. Unmatched junction bases numbered 10, after V lost 7 bases and J lost 5 bases. Written as DNA, the CDR3 is TGCGCCAGCAATCAAGAGCGGGAGAATCACAATGAGCAGTTCTTC. It is translated as CASNQERENHNEQFF.

V and J are TRBV20-1 and TRBJ1-1; D may be TRBD1 (6 bases). CDR1 and CDR2 from the germline V gene are DFQATT and SNEGSKA (reference sequence). The V gene lost 6 bases and the J gene lost 0 bases, with 14 bases spanning the gap. This CDR3 region has 14 residues. The CDR3: CSAPRGGMNTEAFF. CDR3 sequence (DNA): TGCAGTGCCCCTAGGGGGGGTATGAACACTGAAGCTTTCTTT.

The chain employs TRBV4-1 and TRBJ2-5, with D possibly matching TRBD1 (5 bases). Germline CDR1 is MGHRA and CDR2 is YSYEKL. Trimming took 0 bases from V and 3 from J, leaving 8 bases between them. CDR3 length equals 14 residues. The CDR3 protein is CASSQEPGKETQYF. CDR3 in DNA: TGCGCCAGCAGCCAAGAGCCAGGGAAAGAGACCCAGTACTTC.

This clonotype counts as medium-sized. The chain is built from TRBV11-3 and TRBJ2-2; 13 positions match TRBD2. Germline V gene lookup returns CDR1 SGHNT and CDR2 YENEEA. The CDR3 is made up of 16 amino acids. Unmatched junction bases numbered 4, after V lost 5 bases and J lost 4 bases. The CDR3 sequence is CASSRRLAGGTGELFF. CDR3 coding DNA: TGTGCCAGCAGCAGACGACTAGCGGGAGGCACCGGGGAGCTGTTTTTT.

The chain is built from TRBV7-8 and TRBJ2-7; D is possibly TRBD1 (6 bases). This CDR3 spans 14 amino acids. The germline CDR1 and CDR2 sequences are SGHVS and FQNEAQ. The CDR3 sequence is CVCSTLTGYYEQYF. CDR3 sequence (DNA): TGTGTCTGCTCAACTTTGACAGGATACTACGAGCAGTACTTC. The full variable domain, its missing parts supplied by reference TRBV7-8 and TRBJ2-7, is GAGVSQSPRYKVAKRGQDVALRCDPISGHVSLFWYQQALGQGPEFLTYFQNEAQLDKSGLPSDRFFAERPEGSVSTLKIQRTQQEDSAVYLCVCSTLTGYYEQYFGPGTRLTVT.

A note on this clonotype: At one of its ends the junction is not consistent with the germline gene, which may arise from a read error. This chain connects TRBV29-1 to TRBJ2-3; possible D gene TRBD2, 6 bases. The germline gives CDR1 SQVTM, CDR2 ANQGSEA. The CDR3 loop spans 14 amino acids. The CDR3 sequence: CSVSGEPVGDSQYF. CDR3 coding DNA: TGCAGTGTTTCGGGAGAGCCGGTGGGAGATTCGCAGTATTTT.

Comments on this clonotype: The missing conserved phenylalanine or tryptophan at the end of this CDR3 makes a read error likely. This sequence joins TRBV11-2 and TRBJ2-7; D unclear. Germline V gene sequence: CDR1 SGHAT, CDR2 FQNNGV. The CDR3 is 14 amino acids. The CDR3 region is CASTLTDTAYEQYN. CDR3 nucleotides: TGTGCCAGCACCTTAACTGACACTGCCTACGAGCAGTACAAC.

Concerning this clonotype: This is likely a read error, given that the CDR3 carries no conserved phenylalanine or tryptophan at its end. The chain's CDR3 is CAGSYSGTGDSPLHY. The CDR3 DNA reads as TGTGCCGGCAGTTACTCCGGGACAGGGGATTCACCCCTCCACTAT. V gene TRBV6-6 combines with J gene TRBJ1-6, with TRBD1 matching 10 bases. The CDR3 sequence is 15 residues long. Germline values: CDR1 MNHNY, CDR2 SVGAGI (reference sequence).

CDR3 in amino acids: CASGQVTSLPQHF. CDR3 bases: TGCGCTAGCGGCCAAGTCACCAGCTTACCCCAGCATTTT. The V call is TRBV4-1, the J call TRBJ1-5; D is unresolved. There are 13 residues in the CDR3. The germline gives CDR1 MGHRA, CDR2 YSYEKL.

A few counts support this clonotype. A read error may explain this, as a much larger clone is one base away. The J gene is TRBJ2-3, the V gene TRBV6-1, with TRBD2 matching over 12 bases. CDR3 length equals 17 residues. Germline V gene lookup returns CDR1 MNHNS and CDR2 SASEGT. V dropped 2 bases and J dropped 2; count of bases not matched to a gene: 5. CDR3 nucleotides: TGTGCCAGCAGTGAACTAGCGGGAGGGCCCTTCACAGATACGCAGTATTTT. It encodes CASSELAGGPFTDTQYF.

Comment on this clonotype: An end of the junction does not agree with germline; a read error may underlie this. The chain combines TRBV10-1 with TRBJ1-2; D gene ambiguous. CDR1 and CDR2 (germline): WNHNN, SYGVQD (reference sequence). This CDR3 spans 13 amino acids. The CDR3 nucleotides read TGTGCCGGCAGTGAGTCAAGGGACTATGGCTACACCTTC. This translates into CAGSESRDYGYTF.

A remark on this clonotype: A much larger clone is a single base away; this may be a read error. No conserved phenylalanine or tryptophan is present at the end of the CDR3, so a read error is the likely explanation. J is TRBJ2-2 and V is TRBV7-8; possibly TRBD2 for D (5 bases). The germline CDR1 and CDR2 sequences are SGHVS and FQNEAQ. The CDR3 has 16 residues. Trimming stripped 7 bases from V and 6 bases from J, with 21 bases between. CDR3 sequence (DNA): TGTGCCAGCACACCCCTTTCTGGGAGCGGTCCCGGGGAGCTGTTTTCT. Encoded protein: CASTPLSGSGPGELFS.

The sample holds a few counts of this clonotype. One end of the junction is discordant with germline, which a read error may explain. V and J are TRBV2 and TRBJ2-5; TRBD2 agrees at 8 bases. The length of the CDR3 is 19 residues. Germline-derived CDR1 and CDR2 are SNHLY and FYNNEI. Written as DNA, the CDR3 is TGTGCCAGCAGCTCACCGGGACTAGTAAACTACCAGGGACAAGAGACCCAGTATTTC. It is translated as CASSSPGLVNYQGQETQYF.

In its sample, this clonotype was seen many times. This chain links TRBV4-1 with TRBJ2-1; 8 bases align to TRBD1. The CDR3 is made up of 16 amino acids. Germline V gene sequence: CDR1 MGHRA, CDR2 YSYEKL. V was clipped by 4 bases and J by 7 bases; unmatched bases: 12. The CDR3 reads CASSLSQGARKNEQFF. CDR3 coding DNA: TGCGCCAGCAGCCTTTCCCAGGGGGCGCGTAAGAATGAGCAGTTCTTC.

This clonotype was observed many times. The gene calls are TRBV12-3 or TRBV12-4 and TRBJ2-1, with TRBD2 matching 15 bases. The CDR3 spans 17 residues. After removal of 0 bases from V and 8 bases from J, the junction contained 5 bases not matched to a gene. For the CDR3, the DNA is TGTGCCAGCAGTTTAGCGGGGACTAGCGGGAGGTTGGATGAGCAGTTCTTC. It codes for CASSLAGTSGRLDEQFF.

This clonotype has just a few counts. One junction end does not reproduce the germline sequence, and a read error may be involved. V is TRBV11-2 and J is TRBJ2-2; perhaps TRBD2 as D (5 bases). CDR3 length equals 16 residues. Germline V lookup: CDR1 SGHAT, CDR2 FQNNGV. This CDR3 reads CASSLVALVGIGELFF. The CDR3 DNA reads TGTGCCAGCAGCTTAGTGGCGCTAGTGGGAATCGGGGAGCTGTTTTTC.

Concerning this clonotype itself: The junction differs from germline at one of its ends, possibly a read error. This chain connects TRBV19 to TRBJ2-7, with D maybe TRBD1 (6 bases). CDR1 and CDR2 (germline): LNHDA, SQIVND (reference sequence). The CDR3 has 14 amino acids. The CDR3 DNA reads TGTGCCAGTAGTTTCAGACAGGCGCCTTACGTGCAGTACTTC. This sequence encodes CASSFRQAPYVQYF.